The present TCR beta chain was sequenced within a study of CD8 T cells in ankylosing spondylitis. Study-wide results and limits: CD8+ cells made up the disease-linked clones, which were relatively rare in peripheral blood. Matched ankylosing spondylitis synovial fluid reportedly showed significant enrichment of disease-linked clones. Ankylosing spondylitis blood appeared to be characterized by a TCR beta motif of several highly homologous variants.

The CDR3 has 12 amino acids. Germline V gene sequence: CDR1 MNHNS, CDR2 SASEGT. V was trimmed by 2 bases and J by 10 bases, leaving 11 bases between them. TCRdb reprocessed the 5' RACE reads via MiXCR and lists one record per CDR3 protein. The sample consists of tens of thousands of distinct CDR3 sequences, under 13% of them appearing once. As for this clonotype: What it binds is not known.

The specimen sequenced was blood, either unsorted or a sorted T cell fraction (not recorded which). The source is a male donor with ankylosing spondylitis or in good health (not recorded which). This chain connects TRBV6-1 to TRBJ1-2; D unresolved. The CDR3 here is CASSESLPIYTF. The CDR3 DNA is TGTGCCAGCAGTGAATCGCTCCCCATCTACACCTTC.